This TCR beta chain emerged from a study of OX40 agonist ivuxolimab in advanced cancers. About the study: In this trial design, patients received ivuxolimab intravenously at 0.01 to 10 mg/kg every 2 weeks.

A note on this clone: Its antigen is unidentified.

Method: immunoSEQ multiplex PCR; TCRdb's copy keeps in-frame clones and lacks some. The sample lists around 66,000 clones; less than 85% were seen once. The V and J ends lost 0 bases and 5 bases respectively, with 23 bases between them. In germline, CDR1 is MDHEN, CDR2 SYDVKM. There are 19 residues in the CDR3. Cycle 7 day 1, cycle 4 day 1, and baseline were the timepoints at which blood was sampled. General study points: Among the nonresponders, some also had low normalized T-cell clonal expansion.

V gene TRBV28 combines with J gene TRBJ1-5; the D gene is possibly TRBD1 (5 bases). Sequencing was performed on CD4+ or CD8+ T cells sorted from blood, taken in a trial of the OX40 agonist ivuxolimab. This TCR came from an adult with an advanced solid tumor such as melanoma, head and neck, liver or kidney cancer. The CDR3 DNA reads TGTGCCAGCAGTTTATGGAGGCGGAGCGATAGGGGTTATTATCAGCCCCAGCATTTT. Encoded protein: CASSLWRRSDRGYYQPQHF.